This TCR beta chain was recovered during a study of OX40 agonist ivuxolimab in advanced cancers. As for the study in general: Patients were dosed with the agonistic anti-OX40 (CD134) antibody ivuxolimab.

Clones were read by immunoSEQ multiplex PCR, and TCRdb kept only the in-frame ones, dropping some. Of 60,000 to 75,000 clones listed, roughly 84% were seen once; the top ten hold 27%. There are 15 residues in the CDR3. V lost 4 bases and J 0 bases, leaving 10 bases between the germline ends. CDR1 and CDR2 (germline): SGHVS, FQNEAQ. Material: CD4+ or CD8+ T cells sorted from blood, obtained in a trial of the OX40 agonist ivuxolimab. The clonotype originates from an adult with an advanced solid tumor such as melanoma, head and neck, liver or kidney cancer. This chain joins TRBV7-8 and TRBJ1-5; perhaps TRBD1 as D (5 bases). The CDR3 region is CASSSDIHSNQPQHF. The DNA for the CDR3 is TGTGCCAGCAGCTCGGACATCCATAGCAATCAGCCCCAGCATTTT.